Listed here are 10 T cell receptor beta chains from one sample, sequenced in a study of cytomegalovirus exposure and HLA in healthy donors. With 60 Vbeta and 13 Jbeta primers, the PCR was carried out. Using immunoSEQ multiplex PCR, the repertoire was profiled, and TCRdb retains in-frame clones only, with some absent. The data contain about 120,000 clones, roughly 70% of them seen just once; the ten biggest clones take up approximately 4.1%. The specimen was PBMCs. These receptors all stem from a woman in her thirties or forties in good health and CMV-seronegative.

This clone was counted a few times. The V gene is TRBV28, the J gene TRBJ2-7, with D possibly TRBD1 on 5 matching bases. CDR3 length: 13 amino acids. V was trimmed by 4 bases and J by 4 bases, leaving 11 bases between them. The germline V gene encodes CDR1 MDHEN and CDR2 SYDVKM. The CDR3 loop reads CASSSTQGYEQYF. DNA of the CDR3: TGTGCCAGCAGTTCCACCCAGGGATACGAGCAGTACTTC.

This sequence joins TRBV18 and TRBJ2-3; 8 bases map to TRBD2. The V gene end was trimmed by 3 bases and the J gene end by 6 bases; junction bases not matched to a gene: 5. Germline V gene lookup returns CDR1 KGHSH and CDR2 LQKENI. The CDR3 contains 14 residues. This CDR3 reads CASSPLSGADTQYF. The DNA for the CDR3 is TGTGCCAGCTCACCCCTTAGCGGGGCGGATACGCAGTATTTT.

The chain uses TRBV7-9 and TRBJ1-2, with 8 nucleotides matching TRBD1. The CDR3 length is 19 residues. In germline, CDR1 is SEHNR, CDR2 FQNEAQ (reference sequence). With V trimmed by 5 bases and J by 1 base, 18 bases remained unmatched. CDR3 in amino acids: CASSQGTGETRTINYGYTF. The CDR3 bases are TGTGCCAGCAGCCAAGGGACAGGCGAGACCCGCACCATTAACTATGGCTACACCTTC.

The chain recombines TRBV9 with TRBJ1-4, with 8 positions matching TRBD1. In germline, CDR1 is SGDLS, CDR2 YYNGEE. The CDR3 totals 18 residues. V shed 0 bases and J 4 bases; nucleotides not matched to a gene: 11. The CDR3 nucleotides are TGTGCCAGCAGCGTAGGAGGGCAGGGGGCGCTGATTAATGAAAAACTGTTTTTT. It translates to CASSVGGQGALINEKLFF.

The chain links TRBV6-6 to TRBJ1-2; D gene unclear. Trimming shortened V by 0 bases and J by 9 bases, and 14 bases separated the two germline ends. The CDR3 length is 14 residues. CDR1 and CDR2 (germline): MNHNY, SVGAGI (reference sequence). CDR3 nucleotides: TGTGCCAGCAGTTACTCGAACAGAATGCAGAGCTACACCTTC. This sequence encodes CASSYSNRMQSYTF.

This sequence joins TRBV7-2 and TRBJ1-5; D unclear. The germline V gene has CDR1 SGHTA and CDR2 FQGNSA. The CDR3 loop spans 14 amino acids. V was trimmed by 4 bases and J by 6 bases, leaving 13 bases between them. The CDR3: CASSSGSRSQPQHF. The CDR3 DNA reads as TGTGCCAGCAGCTCTGGGAGCAGAAGTCAGCCCCAGCATTTT.

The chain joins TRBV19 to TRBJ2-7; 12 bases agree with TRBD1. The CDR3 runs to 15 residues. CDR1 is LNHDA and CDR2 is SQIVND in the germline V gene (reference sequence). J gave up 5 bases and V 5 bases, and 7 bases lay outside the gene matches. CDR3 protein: CASSLAGTGGHEQYF. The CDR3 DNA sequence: TGTGCCAGTAGTCTCGCCGGGACAGGGGGCCACGAGCAGTACTTC.

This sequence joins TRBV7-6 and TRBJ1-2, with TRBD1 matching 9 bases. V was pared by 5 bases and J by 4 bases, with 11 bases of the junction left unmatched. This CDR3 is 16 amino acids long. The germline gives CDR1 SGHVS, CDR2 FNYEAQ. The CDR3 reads CASSRTPTGGGYGYTF. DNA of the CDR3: TGTGCCAGCAGCCGCACCCCCACAGGGGGCGGCTATGGCTACACCTTC.

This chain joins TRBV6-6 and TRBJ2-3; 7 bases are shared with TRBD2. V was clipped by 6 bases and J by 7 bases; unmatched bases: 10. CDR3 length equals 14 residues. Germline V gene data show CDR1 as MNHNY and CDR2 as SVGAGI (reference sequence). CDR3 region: CASSPGLGSYTQYF. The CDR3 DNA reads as TGTGCCAGCAGCCCCGGACTAGGAAGTTATACGCAGTATTTT.

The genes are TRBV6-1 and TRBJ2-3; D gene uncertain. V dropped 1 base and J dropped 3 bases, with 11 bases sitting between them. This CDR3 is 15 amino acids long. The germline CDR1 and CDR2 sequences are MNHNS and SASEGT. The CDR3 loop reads CASSEGASPTDTQYF. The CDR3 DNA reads TGTGCCAGCAGTGAAGGGGCCAGCCCGACAGATACGCAGTATTTT.